The clone carrying this TCR beta chain was detected only a few times. This sample was taken from a study of blood T cells in healthy people across ages. Through a sample-barcoded 5' primer and a J-beta primer mix, a second PCR was run for roughly 6 to 12 cycles. TCRdb reanalysed the 5' RACE reads using MiXCR and keeps one entry per CDR3 protein. The sample has almost 800,000 distinct CDR3 sequences, roughly 60% seen once. The TCR comes from a man aged 25 to 40 in good health. Material for sequencing was blood.

The CDR3 loop reads CSVDSRDKLYEQFF. Here the CDR3 DNA reads TGCAGCGTCGATTCGCGGGATAAGCTCTATGAGCAGTTCTTC. The V gene is TRBV29-1, the J gene TRBJ2-1; D possibly corresponds to TRBD2 (6 bases). V was trimmed by 6 bases and J by 8 bases, leaving 20 bases between them. The length of the CDR3 is 14 residues. Germline values: CDR1 SQVTM, CDR2 ANQGSEA.